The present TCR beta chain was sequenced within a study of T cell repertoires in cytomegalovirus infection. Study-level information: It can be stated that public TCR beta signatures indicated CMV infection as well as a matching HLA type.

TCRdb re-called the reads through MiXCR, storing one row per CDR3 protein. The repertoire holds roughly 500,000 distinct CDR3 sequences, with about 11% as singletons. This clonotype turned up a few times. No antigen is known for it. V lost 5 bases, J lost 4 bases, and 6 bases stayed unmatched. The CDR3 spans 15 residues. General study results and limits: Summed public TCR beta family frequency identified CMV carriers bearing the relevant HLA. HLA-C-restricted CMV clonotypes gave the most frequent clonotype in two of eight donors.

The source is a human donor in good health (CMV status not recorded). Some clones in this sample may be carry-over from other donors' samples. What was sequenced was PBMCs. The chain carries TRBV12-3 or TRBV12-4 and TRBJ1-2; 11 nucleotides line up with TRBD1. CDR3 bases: TGTGCCAGCAGTCGCCGGACAGGGGGCGGCTATGGCTACACCTTC. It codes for CASSRRTGGGYGYTF.